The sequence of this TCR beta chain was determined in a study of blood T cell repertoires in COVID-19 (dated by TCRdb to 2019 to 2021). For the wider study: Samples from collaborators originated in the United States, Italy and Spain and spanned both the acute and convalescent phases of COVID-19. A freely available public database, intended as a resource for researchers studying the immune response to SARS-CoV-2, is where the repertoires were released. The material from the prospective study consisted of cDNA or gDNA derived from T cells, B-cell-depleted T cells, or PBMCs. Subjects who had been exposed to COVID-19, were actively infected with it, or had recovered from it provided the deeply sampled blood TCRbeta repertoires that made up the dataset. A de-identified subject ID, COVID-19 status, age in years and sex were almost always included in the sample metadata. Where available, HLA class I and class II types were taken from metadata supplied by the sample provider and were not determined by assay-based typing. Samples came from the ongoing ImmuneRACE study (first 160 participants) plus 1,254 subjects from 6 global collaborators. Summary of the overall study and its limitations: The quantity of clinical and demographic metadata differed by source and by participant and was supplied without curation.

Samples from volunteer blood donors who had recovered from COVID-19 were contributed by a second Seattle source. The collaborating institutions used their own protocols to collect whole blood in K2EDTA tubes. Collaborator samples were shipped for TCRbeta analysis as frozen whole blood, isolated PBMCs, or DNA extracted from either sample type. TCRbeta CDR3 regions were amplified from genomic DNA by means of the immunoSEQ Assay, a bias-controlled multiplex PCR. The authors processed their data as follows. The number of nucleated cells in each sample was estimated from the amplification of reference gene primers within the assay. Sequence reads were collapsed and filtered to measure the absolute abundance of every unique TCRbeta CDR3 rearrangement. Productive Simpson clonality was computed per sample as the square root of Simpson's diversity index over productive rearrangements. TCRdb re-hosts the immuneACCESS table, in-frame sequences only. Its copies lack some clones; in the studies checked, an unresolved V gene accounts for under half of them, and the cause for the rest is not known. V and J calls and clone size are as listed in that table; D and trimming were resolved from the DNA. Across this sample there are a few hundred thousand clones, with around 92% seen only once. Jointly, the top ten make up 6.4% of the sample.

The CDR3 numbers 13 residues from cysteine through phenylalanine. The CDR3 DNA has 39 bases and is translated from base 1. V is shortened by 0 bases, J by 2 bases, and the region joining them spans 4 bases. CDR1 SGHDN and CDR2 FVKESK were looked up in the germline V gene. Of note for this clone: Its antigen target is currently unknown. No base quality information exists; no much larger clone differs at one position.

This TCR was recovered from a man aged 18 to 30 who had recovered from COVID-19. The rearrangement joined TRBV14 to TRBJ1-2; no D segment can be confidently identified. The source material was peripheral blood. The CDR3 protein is CASSQERNYGYTF. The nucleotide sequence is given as TGTGCCAGCAGCCAAGAGAGAAACTATGGCTACACCTTC.